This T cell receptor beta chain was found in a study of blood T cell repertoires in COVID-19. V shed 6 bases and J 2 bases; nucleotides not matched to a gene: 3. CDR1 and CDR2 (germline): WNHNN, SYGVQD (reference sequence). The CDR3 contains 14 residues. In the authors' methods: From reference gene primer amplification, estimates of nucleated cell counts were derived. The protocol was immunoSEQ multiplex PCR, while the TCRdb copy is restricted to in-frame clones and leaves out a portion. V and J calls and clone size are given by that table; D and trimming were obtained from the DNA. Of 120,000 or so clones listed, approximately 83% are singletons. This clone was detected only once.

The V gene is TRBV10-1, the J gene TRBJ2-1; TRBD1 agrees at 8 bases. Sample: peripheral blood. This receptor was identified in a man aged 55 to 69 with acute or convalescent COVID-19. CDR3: CASSRTGTYNEQFF. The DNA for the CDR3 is TGCGCCAGCAGCAGGACAGGGACCTACAATGAGCAGTTCTTC.